Following are 8 T cell receptor beta chains from one sample sequenced in a study of T-cell memory formation after mild COVID-19. Each CDR3 protein is one row after TCRdb ran MiXCR on the 5' RACE reads. The table lists a few hundred thousand distinct CDR3 sequences, about a sixth of them singletons, with under 25% in the top ten. Specimen: PBMCs or a T cell subset sorted from them (not recorded which). The receptors originated from a man aged 18-30 years who had mild COVID-19 (a few samples of this study predate the infection). Cell type and time point are not known.

The V gene is TRBV5-1, the J gene TRBJ2-1, with TRBD1 matching over 8 bases. The ends lost 6 bases at V and 8 bases at J; junction bases unmatched: 7. Germline V gene data show CDR1 as SGHRS and CDR2 as YFSETQ. This CDR3 region has 13 residues. The CDR3 sequence is CASNFQGADEQFF. DNA for the CDR3: TGCGCCAGCAACTTCCAGGGGGCAGATGAGCAGTTCTTC.

The chain couples TRBV4-3 to TRBJ1-6; 10 nucleotides match TRBD1. With V trimmed by 5 bases and J by 3 bases, 10 bases remained unmatched. Germline V CDR1 and CDR2: LGHNA, YSLEER. The CDR3 loop spans 18 amino acids. For the CDR3, the DNA is TGCGCCAGCAGCTCACCGGGACAGGGGCTTCTCTATAATTCACCCCTCCACTTT. It specifies CASSSPGQGLLYNSPLHF.

In its sample, this clonotype was seen a few times. The chain combines TRBV6-5 with TRBJ2-7; D is uncertain. V was pared by 2 bases and J by 7 bases, with 12 bases between. This CDR3 is built from 13 residues. Germline assignment: CDR1 MNHEY and CDR2 SVGAGI. The CDR3 spells CASSYAYIGEQYF. The CDR3 DNA reads as TGTGCCAGCAGTTACGCCTACATAGGGGAGCAGTACTTC.

The chain recombines TRBV7-9 with TRBJ1-4; D ambiguous. CDR1 and CDR2 (germline): SEHNR, FQNEAQ (reference sequence). V lost 5 bases, J lost 6 bases, and 22 bases lay in between. The CDR3 contains 17 residues. CDR3 in DNA: TGTGCCAGCAGCCAAGTATTGTCCTGGGCAGGCCATGAAAAACTGTTTTTT. Its protein product is CASSQVLSWAGHEKLFF.

The chain uses TRBV11-2 and TRBJ2-5; no definite D call. The germline V gene has CDR1 SGHAT and CDR2 FQNNGV. This CDR3 has 13 residues. V lost 3 bases to trimming and J lost 0 bases, with 5 bases between them. The CDR3 region is CASSFVYQETQYF. The CDR3 region has the DNA TGTGCCAGCAGCTTCGTGTACCAAGAGACCCAGTACTTC. Full variable domain (remainder filled in from reference TRBV11-2 and TRBJ2-5): EAGVAQSPRYKIIEKRQSVAFWCNPISGHATLYWYQQILGQGPKLLIQFQNNGVVDDSQLPKDRFSAERLKGVDSTLKIQPAKLEDSAVYLCASSFVYQETQYFGPGTRLLVL.

This clonotype was counted between two and nine times. The CDR3 DNA follows: TGTGCCAGCAGCACCACAGGGCCCTATAATGAAAAACTGTTTTTT. Encoded protein: CASSTTGPYNEKLFF. The gene calls are TRBV7-8 and TRBJ1-4; tentative D call: TRBD1 (6 bases). The germline V and J ends were trimmed by 5 bases and 4 bases, with 14 bases remaining between them. The CDR3 totals 15 residues. Germline loops: CDR1 SGHVS, CDR2 FQNEAQ.

The genes are TRBV7-2 and TRBJ2-4; D might be TRBD1 or TRBD2, each matching 5 bases. V lost 5 bases and J 6 bases, leaving 17 bases between the germline ends. Germline CDR1 and CDR2: SGHTA and FQGNSA. The CDR3 is 15 residues long. CDR3 loop: CASSLMGELINIQYF. DNA of the CDR3: TGTGCCAGCAGCCTAATGGGGGAGCTAATAAACATTCAGTACTTC. The variable domain in full, with the rest retrieved from reference TRBV7-2 and TRBJ2-4, is GAGVSQSPSNKVTEKGKDVELRCDPISGHTALYWYRQSLGQGLEFLIYFQGNSAPDKSGLPSDRFSAERTGGSVSTLTIQRTQQEDSAVYLCASSLMGELINIQYFGAGTRLSVL.

The sample holds a few counts of this clonotype. The J gene is TRBJ1-3, the V gene TRBV5-4; D remains ambiguous. The CDR3 consists of 15 residues. V was clipped by 4 bases and J by 0 bases, with 11 bases between them. Germline V lookup: CDR1 SGHNT, CDR2 YYREEE (reference sequence). CDR3 nucleotide sequence: TGTGCCAGCAGCCTAGACTCCGTCTCTGGAAACACCATATATTTT. This encodes CASSLDSVSGNTIYF. Full variable domain (rest looked up from reference TRBV5-4 and TRBJ1-3): ETGVTQSPTHLIKTRGQQVTLRCSSQSGHNTVSWYQQALGQGPQFIFQYYREEENGRGNFPPRFSGLQFPNYSSELNVNALELDDSALYLCASSLDSVSGNTIYFGEGSWLTVV.